These 31 T cell receptor beta chains came from one sample sequenced in a study of vaccination effects on CD4 cells after COVID-19. Using viral peptide pools, the ViraFEST assay grew out antigen-specific CD4+ T cells prior to sequencing. Culture lasted around eleven days before CD4+ T cell isolation. Vaccine recipients had no previous SARS-CoV-2 infection; their nucleocapsid antibodies were negative. The repertoire was sequenced with immunoSEQ multiplex PCR; TCRdb's copy has only in-frame clones and lacks some. This table has tens of thousands of clones, about 80% appearing once. The antigens these receptors bind are not known. The sequencing here drew on CD4+ T cells from PBMCs cultured with HCoV-OC43 spike peptides, taken before COVID-19 vaccination. Subset noted: HCoV-OC43 spike overlapping peptide pool stimulation. These receptor sequences come from a human donor who received a COVID-19 vaccine.

V gene TRBV19 combines with J gene TRBJ1-2; D is possibly TRBD1 (6 bases). V dropped 3 bases and J dropped 4 bases, with 9 bases sitting between them. This CDR3 is 13 amino acids long. Germline-derived CDR1 and CDR2 are LNHDA and SQIVND (reference sequence). The CDR3, as DNA: TGTGCCAGTAGTATGCCGGGGGCCTATGGCTACACCTTC. Protein: CASSMPGAYGYTF.

The CDR3 reads CASSMAGSTDTQYF. The CDR3 DNA is TGTGCCAGCAGCATGGCGGGGAGCACAGATACGCAGTATTTT. This sequence joins TRBV6-2 or TRBV6-3 and TRBJ2-3; weak D call: TRBD2 (6 bases). This CDR3 has 14 residues. The germline V gene has CDR1 MNHEY and CDR2 SVGEGT. Trimming removed 6 bases at V and 0 bases at J, with 10 bases between.

This clone was detected only once. One end of the junction fails to match germline, which may point to a read error. The rearrangement links TRBV5-1 to TRBJ2-3, with D unresolved. The CDR3 sequence is 14 residues long. Germline lookup yields CDR1 SGHRS and CDR2 YFSETQ. In nucleotides, the CDR3 is TGCGCTAGCAGCTCCTCTACGGGCACAGATACGCAGTATTTT. Translating it yields CASSSSTGTDTQYF.

The J gene is TRBJ2-5, the V gene TRBV7-2; 8 bases agree with TRBD1. Germline-derived CDR1 and CDR2 are SGHTA and FQGNSA. Trimming at V came to 5 bases and at J to 5 bases, leaving 7 bases not matched to a gene. The CDR3 totals 14 residues. The CDR3, as DNA: TGTGCCAGCAGCCCCCCAGGGGGCCAGGAGACCCAGTACTTC. Residues: CASSPPGGQETQYF.

This clone was observed once. The chain links TRBV5-6 to TRBJ1-5, with D possibly being TRBD1 (6 bases). The germline V gene has CDR1 SGHDT and CDR2 YYEEEE. The V end lost 1 base, the J end lost 7 bases, and 9 bases lay between the germline ends. The CDR3 has 13 residues. CDR3 sequence: CASSLPGDQPQHF. The CDR3 coding sequence is TGTGCCAGCAGCTTGCCAGGGGACCAGCCCCAGCATTTT. Full variable domain (missing parts from reference TRBV5-6 and TRBJ1-5): DAGVTQSPTHLIKTRGQQVTLRCSPKSGHDTVSWYQQALGQGPQFIFQYYEEEERQRGNFPDRFSGHQFPNYSSELNVNALLLGDSALYLCASSLPGDQPQHFGDGTRLSIL.

The chain carries TRBV27 and TRBJ1-1; D is perhaps TRBD1 (6 bases). This CDR3 contains 14 residues. Germline assignment: CDR1 MNHEY and CDR2 SMNVEV (reference sequence). The V gene lost 2 bases and the J gene lost 4 bases, with 11 bases spanning the gap. In DNA, the CDR3 is TGTGCCAGCAGTTTAAGACAGGAGGTCACTGAAGCTTTCTTT. It translates to CASSLRQEVTEAFF.

This clone was observed once. The V gene is TRBV3-1 (or the pseudogene TRBV3-2), the J gene TRBJ1-3; tentatively, D is TRBD1 (6 bases). The CDR3 spans 12 residues. Germline lookup yields CDR1 LGHDT and CDR2 YNNKEL (reference sequence). The V gene lost 5 bases and the J gene lost 9 bases, with 11 bases spanning the gap. The CDR3 spells CASSAQGFTIYF. The CDR3 nucleotides are TGTGCCAGCAGCGCACAGGGCTTCACCATATATTTT.

This clone was detected a few times. The chain uses TRBV7-2 and TRBJ1-2; TRBD1 might be the D (6 bases). Deletions cut 3 bases from V and 8 bases from J, with 10 bases between. Germline values: CDR1 SGHTA, CDR2 FQGNSA. CDR3 length equals 12 residues. The CDR3 loop is CASSFGGNGYTF. In nucleotides, the CDR3 is TGTGCCAGCAGCTTTGGGGGCAACGGCTACACCTTC.

This chain joins TRBV19 and TRBJ2-5; maybe TRBD2 (5 bases). Trimming pared 6 bases from V and 5 bases from J, leaving 13 bases between. The CDR3 extends over 13 amino acids. Per germline, CDR1 LNHDA and CDR2 SQIVND (reference sequence). For the CDR3, the DNA is TGTGCCAGTAGGGAAACTGAGCGGGAGACCCAGTACTTC. It codes for CASRETERETQYF.

The chain is built from TRBV6-2 or TRBV6-3 and TRBJ2-3; D remains unclear. The CDR3 is 16 residues long. Germline V gene sequence: CDR1 MNHEY, CDR2 SVGEGT. V was trimmed by 5 bases and J by 0 bases, leaving 15 bases between them. CDR3 loop: CASSHGLSTSTDTQYF. CDR3 in DNA: TGTGCCAGCAGTCACGGCCTATCGACTAGCACAGATACGCAGTATTTT.

The chain is built from TRBV28 and TRBJ2-7; D not certain. This CDR3 has 13 amino acids. Germline V CDR1 and CDR2: MDHEN, SYDVKM. With 6 bases removed from V and 2 bases from J, the gap between germline ends came to 11 bases. This chain's CDR3 is CASSPDTPYEQYV. CDR3 nucleotide sequence: TGTGCCAGCAGCCCAGACACCCCCTACGAGCAGTACGTC.

The V call is TRBV19, the J call TRBJ2-5; the D is unclear. Germline CDR1 and CDR2: LNHDA and SQIVND (reference sequence). The CDR3 loop spans 16 amino acids. Trimming pared 11 bases from V and 5 bases from J, leaving 27 bases between. The CDR3 spells CAGYRTTQANPETQYF. The CDR3 nucleotides are TGTGCCGGCTATCGAACGACCCAGGCGAACCCGGAGACCCAGTACTTC.

This clone is a singleton in its sample. V is TRBV18 and J is TRBJ2-7; the match to TRBD2 covers 7 bases. Germline loops: CDR1 KGHSH, CDR2 LQKENI. J lost 3 bases, V lost 4 bases, and 9 bases had no gene match. This CDR3 spans 15 amino acids. The chain's CDR3 is CASSLMGGTLYEQYV. CDR3 DNA: TGTGCCAGCTCACTGATGGGGGGGACGCTCTACGAGCAGTACGTC.

The chain has TRBV30 and TRBJ2-1; D possibly corresponds to TRBD1 (6 bases). The CDR3 runs to 13 residues. V lost 2 bases and J 7 bases, leaving 12 bases between the germline ends. The germline V gene has CDR1 GTSNPN and CDR2 SVGIG (reference sequence). The CDR3: CAWSPKQGNEQFF. CDR3 DNA sequence: TGTGCCTGGAGTCCAAAACAGGGAAATGAGCAGTTCTTC. Together with reference TRBV30 and TRBJ2-1, the CDR3 gives the full variable domain: SQTIHQWPATLVQPVGSPLSLECTVEGTSNPNLYWYRQAAGRGLQLLFYSVGIGQISSEVPQNLSASRPQDRQFILSSKKLLLSDSGFYLCAWSPKQGNEQFFGPGTRLTVL.

This chain connects TRBV5-8 to TRBJ2-7, with D perhaps given as TRBD1 or TRBD2 (5 bases each). CDR1 and CDR2 (germline): SGHTS, YDEGEE. Between the trimmed V and J ends, which lost 4 bases and 3 bases, there was a span of 14 bases. The CDR3 totals 14 residues. The CDR3 reads CASSPRDGNYEQYV. The CDR3 DNA reads as TGTGCCAGCAGCCCCCGGGACGGCAACTACGAGCAGTACGTC.

This clone appeared a few times. The CDR3 spells CASSSSTVGGYTF. The CDR3 nucleotides are TGTGCCAGCAGCTCCTCGACAGTTGGTGGCTACACCTTC. This sequence joins TRBV14 and TRBJ1-2; maybe TRBD1 (5 bases). Per germline, CDR1 SGHDN and CDR2 FVKESK. The CDR3 runs 13 residues. Trimming removed 5 bases at V and 7 bases at J, with 14 bases between.

The CDR3 protein is CASSLAWQSYGETQYF. The CDR3 nucleotides read TGTGCCAGCAGCTTAGCGTGGCAGTCCTACGGGGAGACCCAGTACTTC. The J gene is TRBJ2-5, the V gene TRBV7-2; D unclear. From germline, CDR1 is SGHTA and CDR2 FQGNSA. V lost 0 bases and J 5 bases, leaving 16 bases between the germline ends. The CDR3 extends over 16 amino acids. The whole variable domain, filled in from reference TRBV7-2 and TRBJ2-5, reads GAGVSQSPSNKVTEKGKDVELRCDPISGHTALYWYRQSLGQGLEFLIYFQGNSAPDKSGLPSDRFSAERTGGSVSTLTIQRTQQEDSAVYLCASSLAWQSYGETQYFGPGTRLLVL.

This chain uses TRBV7-2 with TRBJ2-3; no definite D call. V was pared by 6 bases and J by 2 bases, with 6 bases between. The CDR3 is made up of 12 amino acids. Per germline, CDR1 SGHTA and CDR2 FQGNSA. The CDR3 region is CASRPLTDTQYF. The CDR3 bases are TGTGCCAGCAGACCGCTCACAGATACGCAGTATTTT.

The chain recombines TRBV28 with TRBJ1-4, with D maybe TRBD1 (6 bases). Looked up from germline, CDR1 is MDHEN and CDR2 is SYDVKM. The CDR3 has 15 amino acids. The V and J ends lost 3 bases and 3 bases respectively, with 11 bases between them. CDR3 protein: CASSFRGLPNEKLFF. CDR3 coding DNA: TGTGCCAGCAGTTTCAGGGGATTACCTAATGAAAAACTGTTTTTT.

V gene TRBV5-1 combines with J gene TRBJ2-2; 7 bases line up with TRBD1. The J segment lost 0 bases and the V segment lost 5 bases, leaving 10 bases of the junction unmatched. The CDR3 has 17 residues. From germline, CDR1 is SGHRS and CDR2 YFSETQ. The CDR3 nucleotides are TGCGCCAGCAGTTATGATGGACAGGCTCCGAACACCGGGGAGCTGTTTTTT. This codes for CASSYDGQAPNTGELFF.

The chain couples TRBV6-4 to TRBJ2-5; no firm D call. This CDR3 is built from 9 residues. Germline V gene sequence: CDR1 MRHNA, CDR2 SNTAGT. V lost 6 bases and J lost 4, with 0 bases in between. The CDR3 region has the DNA TGTGCCAGCAGAGAGACCCAGTACTTC. Amino acids: CASRETQYF.

The chain links TRBV2 to TRBJ1-6; tentative D call: TRBD1 (5 bases). CDR1 is SNHLY and CDR2 is FYNNEI in the germline V gene. V was shortened by 6 bases and J by 15 bases, with 18 bases between the two germline ends. The CDR3 is 13 residues long. In DNA, the CDR3 is TGTGCCAGCAGCGGGGACCCCGGATTAGGCCTCCACTTT. Amino acids: CASSGDPGLGLHF.

V usage is TRBV4-1 and J usage is TRBJ2-1, with D perhaps matching TRBD1 or TRBD2 (6 bases each). The CDR3 is 16 residues long. The V end was cut by 1 base, the J end by 8 bases, with 18 bases between. Germline loops: CDR1 MGHRA, CDR2 YSYEKL. The CDR3 nucleotides read TGCGCCAGCAGCCAAGTTGTACGGGGGCCTTGGGATGAGCAGTTCTTC. Protein product: CASSQVVRGPWDEQFF.

This chain connects TRBV19 to TRBJ2-6, with 12 bases identical to TRBD1. With V trimmed by 5 bases and J by 3 bases, 8 bases remained unmatched. The CDR3 consists of 18 residues. CDR1 and CDR2 (germline): LNHDA, SQIVND (reference sequence). Here the CDR3 reads CASSSSGTGGSGANVLTF. The CDR3 DNA reads TGTGCCAGTAGTTCCTCCGGGACAGGGGGCAGTGGGGCCAACGTCCTGACTTTC. The full variable domain, rest sourced from reference TRBV19 and TRBJ2-6, is DGGITQSPKYLFRKEGQNVTLSCEQNLNHDAMYWYRQDPGQGLRLIYYSQIVNDFQKGDIAEGYSVSREKKESFPLTVTSAQKNPTAFYLCASSSSGTGGSGANVLTFGAGSRLTVL.

This chain uses TRBV10-2 with TRBJ2-2; TRBD2 matches 7 bases. The CDR3 has 12 amino acids. V gave up 6 bases and J gave up 5 bases; unmatched junction bases: 0. Germline assignment: CDR1 WSHSY and CDR2 SAAADI. CDR3 residues: CASRGGTGELFF. In DNA, the CDR3 is TGCGCCAGCAGGGGGGGGACCGGGGAGCTGTTTTTT.

The gene calls are TRBV2 and TRBJ1-1; no clear D. Germline V CDR1 and CDR2: SNHLY, FYNNEI. The CDR3 extends over 11 amino acids. The V gene lost 9 bases and the J gene lost 0 bases, with 5 bases spanning the gap. For the CDR3, the DNA is TGTGCCAGTGCCCTGAACACTGAAGCTTTCTTT. Translating gives CASALNTEAFF.

The chain joins TRBV14 to TRBJ2-4, with D perhaps matching TRBD1 (5 bases). Trimming cost V 0 bases and J 4 bases, with 13 bases left between them. The CDR3 extends over 16 amino acids. CDR1 and CDR2 from the germline V gene are SGHDN and FVKESK. The chain's CDR3 is CASSQDWGLGKNIQYF. CDR3 in DNA: TGTGCCAGCAGCCAAGATTGGGGCCTCGGAAAAAACATTCAGTACTTC.

This clone was observed a few times. The chain links TRBV5-4 to TRBJ1-1, with D hard to call. CDR1 is SGHNT and CDR2 is YYREEE in the germline V gene (reference sequence). This CDR3 has 15 residues. Deletions cut 0 bases from V and 0 bases from J, with 9 bases between. CDR3 region: CASSLVGPLNTEAFF. In nucleotides, the CDR3 is TGTGCCAGCAGCTTGGTCGGGCCCTTGAACACTGAAGCTTTCTTT.

The chain carries TRBV6-5 and TRBJ1-1; D remains unclear. CDR1 is MNHEY, CDR2 SVGAGI, per germline. The CDR3 extends over 14 amino acids. Trimming removed 6 bases from V and 0 bases from J, with 11 bases in between. The CDR3 DNA reads as TGTGCCAGCAGCCCCTCCCCAGTGAACACTGAAGCTTTCTTT. Its protein product is CASSPSPVNTEAFF.

The chain has TRBV12-3 or TRBV12-4 and TRBJ1-2, with a tentative D call TRBD1 (5 bases). The CDR3 contains 11 residues. V lost 3 bases and J 7 bases, leaving 6 bases between the germline ends. CDR3: CASSLGGGYTF. The CDR3 coding sequence is TGTGCCAGCAGTTTGGGGGGTGGCTACACCTTC.

V and J are TRBV4-1 and TRBJ2-3, with D perhaps TRBD2 (7 bases). This CDR3 spans 16 amino acids. V lost 4 bases to trimming and J lost 4 bases, with 18 bases between them. Germline V gives CDR1 MGHRA, CDR2 YSYEKL. The CDR3 region has the DNA TGCGCCAGCAGCCGGCTTTATGGGGGGGGGCCAGATACGCAGTATTTT. Protein product: CASSRLYGGGPDTQYF.